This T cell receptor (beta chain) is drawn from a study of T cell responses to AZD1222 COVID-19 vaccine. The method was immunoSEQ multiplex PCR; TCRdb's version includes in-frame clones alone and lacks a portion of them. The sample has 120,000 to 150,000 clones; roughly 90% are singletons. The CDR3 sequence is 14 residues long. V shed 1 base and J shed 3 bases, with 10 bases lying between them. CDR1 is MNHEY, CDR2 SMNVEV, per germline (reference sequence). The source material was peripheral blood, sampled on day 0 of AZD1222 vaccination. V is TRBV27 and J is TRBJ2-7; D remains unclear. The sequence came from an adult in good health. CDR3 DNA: TGTGCCAGCAGTTTATTGGCAGATATCTACGAGCAGTACTTC. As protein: CASSLLADIYEQYF.